This T cell receptor (beta chain) was recorded in a study of cytomegalovirus exposure and HLA in healthy donors (dated by TCRdb to 2017 to 2019). Regarding the complete study: An earlier analysis of 550 to 700 of the donors reported approximately 290 Gb of sequence data and some 100 million unique TCR beta sequences from about 180 million T cells. An early release covering more than 500 HLA-typed donors comprised approximately 300 gigabases of sequencing data and around 86 million unique TCR sequences. Of the roughly 400 genotyped donors, 81% were placed in the genetic ancestry cluster associated with self-reported Caucasian donors. The study aimed to test whether cataloging public T cell receptors could reveal signatures of past pathogen exposure. The T cell repertoires of 666 subjects were profiled by immunosequencing and related to cytomegalovirus serostatus. Along with the roughly 670-subject first cohort, a separate validation cohort of over 90 different subjects was used. To predict cytomegalovirus infection status, the study combined high-throughput TCR immunosequencing, statistical association of individual TCRs with disease status, and machine learning. A later analysis re-analyzed previously published TCR beta repertoires from roughly 690 donors and added high-resolution HLA genotyping to study TCR occurrence patterns. Rather than using new phenotypic data, the later analysis identified candidate immune exposures from TCR beta sequences and from how often those sequences occurred across donors. In an earlier analysis of several hundred of the donors, high-throughput TCR beta sequencing was used to judge whether each TCR beta V gene segment behaved as functional or pseudogenic. Donor age, sex, ethnicity and CMV serostatus were compiled together with the repertoire data. A later genetic analysis took genome-wide SNP genotypes for about 55% of the 666 donors and used that subset as a discovery cohort. All discovery cohort repertoires had been generated using a single sequencing platform. HLA typing included class I and class II loci at four-digit resolution. Typing coverage differed by locus: A, B, C, DRB1 and DQB1 were typed in roughly 620-640 donors, DQA1 in about 500, DPA1 in around 610, and DPB1 in just under 480. Several DR-DQ haplotypes were treated as single units for association and clustering because of strong linkage in the cohort. On average, roughly 250,000 unique TCR beta nucleotide sequences were sequenced per donor among some 430 genotyped donors of the cohort, with 15% to 20% of those sequences being non-productive. The paper's findings and limits, for the study overall: Correlated functional status among segregating V segments might be attributable to linkage disequilibrium, but an unknown experimental factor could not be ruled out. In vitro tests confirmed that three of the cytomegalovirus-associated TCR beta chains recognize cytomegalovirus antigens. In a later analysis, TCR association rates were found to vary across HLA loci, with the most associated TCRs seen for DRB1 alleles and the fewest for HLA-C alleles. Most TCR sequences were observed very rarely across donors, whereas some public TCRs were present in many individuals. Only TCR beta chains were sequenced in this cohort, and the absence of alpha or paired-chain data limited detectable features. For the cohort, immune exposure information was limited to CMV serostatus. Presence/absence analyses assumed roughly uniform sequencing depth across donors, an assumption that may not hold. A further reported finding was that TCR beta sequences accurately predicted the HLA-A and HLA-B alleles for most subjects in the first cohort. A cluster of highly shared sequence variants was judged likely to be a technical artifact of the sequencing pipeline. The classifier was reported to diagnose cytomegalovirus status with high specificity and sensitivity in both the original cohort and the validation cohort. In an earlier analysis of 587 of the donors, most TCR beta V segments appeared in productive rearrangements about 87% or about 30% of the time, broadly matching IMGT annotations. The study gave a list of about 170 TCR beta chains associated with cytomegalovirus. When HLA alleles, especially DR and DQ, strongly co-occurred, TCR associations were difficult to assign to individual alleles. Because counts were too low, seventeen rarely observed V segments, including chromosome 9 orphons, were left out of the earlier analysis of about 620 of the donors. At a false discovery rate of 0.05, a later analysis linked about 17,000 TCR beta sequences to specific HLA alleles. Because HLA typing was unavailable for some donors at each locus, only the typed subset was used in association tests. The authors suggested that the approach could potentially be extended to other disease states and immunological phenotypes. Most CMV-associated TCR beta chains appeared to be HLA-restricted in a later analysis, and the HLA associations seemed to be driven largely by CMV exposure. Compared with equally common non-associated chains, HLA-associated TCR beta chains in a later analysis were more clonally expanded and had lower generation probabilities. A later genetic analysis reported fewer N-insertions in productive TCRs among donors in an Asian-associated ancestry cluster than the roughly 720-donor mean. In a later genetic analysis, a missense DCLRE1C variant was associated with V-gene and J-gene trimming of TCR beta chains, and the association was replicated in an independent cohort. Some IMGT-functional V segments, including TRBV6-2 and TRBV6-3, could not be told apart with the 87-base-pair reads, so those segments were excluded. A later analysis reported that several top co-occurrence clusters appeared linked to parvovirus B19, influenza, CMV and Epstein-Barr virus.

The cohort consisted of approximately 670 healthy bone marrow donors. All cohort members were sampled while nominally healthy, although unrecorded immune exposures were likely present. The donor tested CMV seronegative and was one of the 352 seronegative cohort members. A peripheral blood sample was collected from each donor, and TCR beta sequencing was performed on peripheral blood mononuclear cells. The Qiagen DNeasy Blood Extraction Kit was used to extract genomic DNA from the blood cell samples. V is clipped by 6 bases and J by 5 bases, and the sequence between their germline boundaries is 13 bases long. Spanning cysteine to phenylalanine, the CDR3 consists of 13 amino acids. Only the CDR3 DNA stays, 39 bases, in frame from base 1. CDR1 and CDR2 are drawn from the germline V gene: MNHEY, SVGAGI. To prepare the library, the immunoSEQ multiplex PCR assay was applied. For the multiplex PCR, a mixture combining 60 forward primers for TCR Vbeta segments and 13 reverse primers for TCR Jbeta segments was used. Amplification of the CDR3 region of rearranged TCR beta genes was performed with a multiplex PCR assay on genomic DNA. Amplified TCR beta libraries were sequenced as 87-base-pair reads on the Illumina HiSeq System. The original methods were these. Across the 666 repertoires, a later analysis counted tens of millions of unique TCR beta chains, around 11 million of which were shared by at least two donors. To remove PCR and sequencing errors, raw reads were error-corrected and collapsed into unique sequences using a nearest-neighbor algorithm that merged closely related sequences. CDR3 sequences were aligned to IMGT reference sequences to assign V, D and J gene segments. Each retained sequence needed at least a six-nucleotide match to both a V gene segment and a J gene segment. Rearrangements were classified as productive when the CDR3 lacked stop codons and remained in frame with V and J, and all other rearrangements were classified as non-productive. Following IMGT convention, CDR3 was defined as the stretch from the second conserved V-encoded cysteine to the conserved J-encoded phenylalanine. The earlier analysis of some 540 of the donors excluded any sequence lacking an unambiguous match to a single V gene segment. In an earlier analysis of 450 to 700 of the donors, V segments were called functional above 56.7% productive rearrangements and were called segregating when the between-donor standard deviation exceeded 5%. A statistical classification framework was developed to diagnose cytomegalovirus status using the catalog of TCR beta chain sequences. In a later analysis, V and J genes were assigned by comparing TCR nucleotide sequences against IMGT/GENE-DB human TR gene sequences. Using the TCRdist pipeline, a later analysis assigned CDR3 sequences along with most-parsimonious VDJ recombination scenarios. In a later analysis, each TCR beta chain was defined by its CDR3 amino acid sequence together with its V-gene family, and reads without a unique V-gene family were excluded. A later analysis removed several hundred highly shared, low-generation-probability nucleotide sequences to deal with suspected cross-contamination and a sequencing artifact. In a later analysis, a clonal expansion index for each public chain was calculated from normalized within-repertoire ranks of inferred template counts. A later analysis computed generation probabilities with a VDJ recombination model fitted to out-of-frame rearrangements, and checked the results against IGoR. Hypergeometric tests were used in a later analysis to score TCR-TCR, TCR-HLA and TCR-CMV co-occurrence, with a repertoire-size bias correction applied to the TCR pairs. A later analysis estimated false discovery rates by permuting HLA or CMV assignments 20 times. In a later analysis, co-occurring TCRs were grouped with DBSCAN, and TCRdist sequence similarity was added when clustering was performed within HLA-allele-positive subsets. For co-occurrence clustering, repertoires with fewer than 30,000 or more than 120,000 public chains were excluded, along with a handful of repertoires with anomalous nucleotide sharing. TCRdb retrieved this table from immuneACCESS and kept in-frame rearrangements only. Not all clones are present; in checked studies, unresolved V genes account for under half, and no reason is known for the remainder. The V and J calls and clone size are taken from that table; D and trimming were inferred from the DNA. This sample is represented by hundreds of thousands of clones; around 66% of them were singletons. Of the sample, 2% to 2.5% is held by the ten largest clones.

With respect to this clone: This clone's antigen is unknown. It has no much larger one-base neighbor in the sample; base qualities were not kept.

The origin of this receptor is a female donor in good health and CMV-seronegative. Sample: PBMCs. The chain employs TRBV6-5 and TRBJ1-2, and TRBD1 may be the D gene, going by 5 matching bases. The CDR3 protein is CASRNGGEYGYTF. The DNA sequence is TGTGCCAGCAGGAACGGGGGGGAATATGGCTACACCTTC.